Shown below are 12 T cell receptor beta chains from a single sample sequenced in a study of identical twins. TCRdb redid the calling of the 5' RACE reads with MiXCR, one entry per CDR3 protein. The sample has some 630,000 distinct CDR3 sequences; roughly 7.2% are singletons. The same data also contributed to another study, on yellow fever vaccine responses in identical twins.

Sequencing was carried out using PBMCs. Source of these receptors: a woman under 30 in good health.

V usage is TRBV5-6 and J usage is TRBJ2-5, with 13 bases fitting TRBD2. CDR1 is SGHDT, CDR2 YYEEEE, per germline. Trimming removed 5 bases from V and 5 bases from J; junction bases left unmatched: 6. The CDR3 totals 15 residues. CDR3 loop: CASSGLAGAGETQYF. CDR3 sequence (DNA): TGTGCCAGCAGTGGACTAGCGGGAGCGGGGGAGACCCAGTACTTC.

This clonotype was picked up many times. This rearrangement joins TRBV10-3 to TRBJ2-3; 7 positions match TRBD1. CDR1 ENHRY and CDR2 SYGVKD come from the germline V gene. V dropped 6 bases and J dropped 2; count of bases not matched to a gene: 5. The CDR3 consists of 14 residues. The CDR3 nucleotides read TGTGCCATCAGGCCCGGGACAGCCACAGATACGCAGTATTTT. It is translated as CAIRPGTATDTQYF.

This clonotype has ten or more counts. The V and J genes are TRBV28 and TRBJ2-5, with TRBD1 identical over 7 bases. After removal of 4 bases from V and 5 bases from J, the junction contained 7 bases not matched to a gene. The V gene's germline CDR1 is MDHEN and CDR2 SYDVKM. The CDR3 extends over 14 amino acids. CDR3 sequence reads: CASSSPGTEETQYF. CDR3 DNA sequence: TGTGCCAGCAGTTCCCCCGGGACAGAGGAGACCCAGTACTTC.

In its sample, this clonotype was seen many times. An end of the junction does not agree with germline; a read error may underlie this. J is TRBJ2-1 and V is TRBV12-3 or TRBV12-4; D gene unclear. This CDR3 is 12 amino acids long. The CDR3 sequence: CASSLTRNEQFF. The CDR3 DNA follows: TGCGCCAGCAGCTTGACTCGAAATGAGCAGTTCTTC.

This rearrangement joins TRBV4-1 to TRBJ2-4, with a weak D call TRBD1 (5 bases). The CDR3 contains 16 residues. Trimming shortened V by 5 bases and J by 5 bases, and 19 bases separated the two germline ends. Germline CDR1 is MGHRA and CDR2 is YSYEKL. CDR3 amino acids: CASSVKAGRAENIQYF. The DNA for the CDR3 is TGCGCCAGCAGCGTTAAAGCTGGCAGGGCTGAAAACATTCAGTACTTC.

The chain recombines TRBV3-1 with TRBJ2-7; perhaps TRBD2 as D (6 bases). Germline V gives CDR1 LGHDT, CDR2 YNNKEL (reference sequence). The CDR3 sequence is 14 residues long. The germline V and J ends were trimmed by 2 bases and 4 bases, with 12 bases remaining between them. Here the CDR3 reads CASSQSGEKYEQYF. The CDR3 region has the DNA TGTGCCAGCAGCCAATCGGGAGAAAAATACGAGCAGTACTTC.

This clonotype came up a few times. V gene TRBV9 combines with J gene TRBJ1-2; 9 nucleotides line up with TRBD1. The V gene end was trimmed by 2 bases and the J gene end by 0 bases; junction bases not matched to a gene: 5. The CDR3 totals 16 residues. Germline V gene lookup returns CDR1 SGDLS and CDR2 YYNGEE. CDR3 sequence: CASSVTGGMPNYGYTF. The CDR3 DNA sequence: TGTGCCAGCAGCGTGACAGGGGGGATGCCTAACTATGGCTACACCTTC.

This clonotype was detected many times. The genes are TRBV9 and TRBJ2-2; D unclear. Per germline, CDR1 SGDLS and CDR2 YYNGEE. This CDR3 has 11 amino acids. The V gene lost 5 bases and the J gene lost 7 bases, with 6 bases spanning the gap. In DNA form, the CDR3 reads TGTGCCAGCAGTCAAAGCGGGGAGCTGTTTTTT. Amino acid sequence: CASSQSGELFF.

This clonotype appeared a few times. The V and J genes are TRBV6-4 and TRBJ1-5; TRBD1 might be the D (5 bases). There are 15 residues in the CDR3. The germline CDR1 and CDR2 sequences are MRHNA and SNTAGT. V lost 5 bases and J lost 1, with 12 bases in between. The CDR3 region has the DNA TGTGCCAGCAGTTCCCACGACAGAAGCAATCAGCCCCAGCATTTT. Translation gives CASSSHDRSNQPQHF.

This chain connects TRBV12-3 or TRBV12-4 to TRBJ2-5; D possibly matches TRBD1 or TRBD2 (6 bases each). V gave up 2 bases and J gave up 5 bases, with 12 bases separating them. This CDR3 contains 14 residues. Here the CDR3 DNA reads TGTGCCAGCAGTTTATTTAGGGGGGCGGAGACCCAGTACTTC. It specifies CASSLFRGAETQYF.

This clonotype was seen repeatedly, ten times or more. J is TRBJ2-5 and V is TRBV5-1; a weak D match, TRBD1 (6 bases). V was trimmed by 0 bases and J by 5 bases, leaving 20 bases between them. The CDR3 totals 17 residues. The germline CDR1 and CDR2 sequences are SGHRS and YFSETQ. The CDR3 bases are TGCGCCAGCAGCTTGGACGGCGTCCAGGGGCGAAGGGAGACCCAGTACTTC. Its translation is CASSLDGVQGRRETQYF.

This rearrangement joins TRBV9 to TRBJ2-6; no clear D gene. CDR1 and CDR2 from the germline V gene are SGDLS and YYNGEE. There are 15 residues in the CDR3. The ends were cut back, 0 bases at V and 2 bases at J, with 6 bases in the middle. In DNA, the CDR3 is TGTGCCAGCAGCGTAGAGTGGGCTGGGGCCAACGTCCTGACTTTC. Translation: CASSVEWAGANVLTF.